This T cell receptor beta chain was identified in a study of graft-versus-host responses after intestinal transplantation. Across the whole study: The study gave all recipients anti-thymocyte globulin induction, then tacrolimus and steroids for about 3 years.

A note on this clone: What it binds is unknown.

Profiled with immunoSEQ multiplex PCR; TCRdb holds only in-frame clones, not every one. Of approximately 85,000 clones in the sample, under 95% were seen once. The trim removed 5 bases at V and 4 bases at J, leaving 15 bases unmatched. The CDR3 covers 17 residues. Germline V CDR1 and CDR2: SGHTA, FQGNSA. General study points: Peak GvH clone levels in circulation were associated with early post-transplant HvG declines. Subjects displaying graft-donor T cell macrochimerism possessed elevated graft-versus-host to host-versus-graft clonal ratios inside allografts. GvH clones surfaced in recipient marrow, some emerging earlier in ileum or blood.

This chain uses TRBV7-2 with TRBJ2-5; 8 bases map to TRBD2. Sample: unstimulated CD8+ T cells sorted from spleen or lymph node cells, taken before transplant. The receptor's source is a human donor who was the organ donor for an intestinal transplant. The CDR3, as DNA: TGTGCCAGCAGCCCGGGTTTTAGCGGGATGGACTCAGAGACCCAGTACTTC. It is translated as CASSPGFSGMDSETQYF. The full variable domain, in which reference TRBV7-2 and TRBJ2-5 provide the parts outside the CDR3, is GAGVSQSPSNKVTEKGKDVELRCDPISGHTALYWYRQSLGQGLEFLIYFQGNSAPDKSGLPSDRFSAERTGGSVSTLTIQRTQQEDSAVYLCASSPGFSGMDSETQYFGPGTRLLVL.